The following is a TCR beta chain sequence with its context. Antigen unknown. This specimen comes from a study of cytomegalovirus exposure and HLA in healthy donors. The CDR3 sequence is 16 residues long. The V gene's germline CDR1 is SGHRS and CDR2 YFSETQ. J lost 2 bases, V lost 3 bases, and 5 bases had no gene match. PCR primers comprised 60 Vbeta and 13 Jbeta primers. The authors' processing: In a later analysis, the count reached roughly 80 million unique TCR beta chains, with roughly 12 million shared. Libraries were prepared by immunoSEQ multiplex PCR; TCRdb keeps only in-frame clonotypes and omits some of them. V and J calls and clone size follow that table, whereas D and trimming were derived from the DNA. The profile covers about 180,000 clones, with 70% to 85% appearing a single time and 3% to 4.5% taken by the ten largest. Overall study findings and caveats: A reported reduction in N-insertions relative to the approximately 640-donor mean was seen in an Asian-associated ancestry cluster in a later analysis. The authors listed 150 to 200 TCR beta chains as cytomegalovirus-associated. The presence/absence work took it that sequencing depth was about the same across donors.

The TCR sequence derives from a woman in her fifties or sixties in good health and CMV-seropositive. The material sequenced was PBMCs. The chain carries TRBV5-1 and TRBJ2-7; 13 bases match TRBD2. CDR3 DNA: TGCGCCAGCAGCTCGACTAGCGGGAGGAACCCCTACGAGCAGTACTTC. It translates to CASSSTSGRNPYEQYF.